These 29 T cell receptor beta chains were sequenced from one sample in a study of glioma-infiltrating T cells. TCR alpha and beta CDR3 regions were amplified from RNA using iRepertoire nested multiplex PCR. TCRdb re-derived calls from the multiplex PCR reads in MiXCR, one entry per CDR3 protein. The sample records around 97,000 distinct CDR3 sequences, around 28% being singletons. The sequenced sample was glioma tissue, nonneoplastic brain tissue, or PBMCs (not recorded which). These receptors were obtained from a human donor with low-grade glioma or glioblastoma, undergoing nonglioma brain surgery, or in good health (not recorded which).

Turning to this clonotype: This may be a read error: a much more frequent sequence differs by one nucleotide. The CDR3 DNA reads TGTGCCAGCAGCTCCTACGGCTACGAGCAGTACTTC. The encoded protein is CASSSYGYEQYF. The V gene is TRBV7-6, the J gene TRBJ2-7; no definite D call. This CDR3 is 12 amino acids long. Germline values: CDR1 SGHVS, CDR2 FNYEAQ. The ends were cut back, 4 bases at V and 3 bases at J, with 7 bases in the middle.

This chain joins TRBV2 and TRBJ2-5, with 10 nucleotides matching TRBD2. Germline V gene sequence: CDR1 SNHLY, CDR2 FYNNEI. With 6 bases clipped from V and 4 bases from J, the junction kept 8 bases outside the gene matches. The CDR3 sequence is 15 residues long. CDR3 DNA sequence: TGTGCCAGCAGGCTAGCGGGGGCCGTAGGAGAGACCCAGTACTTC. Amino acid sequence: CASRLAGAVGETQYF. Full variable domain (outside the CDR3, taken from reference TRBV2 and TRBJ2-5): EPEVTQTPSHQVTQMGQEVILRCVPISNHLYFYWYRQILGQKVEFLVSFYNNEISEKSEIFDDQFSVERPDGSNFTLKIRSTKLEDSAMYFCASRLAGAVGETQYFGPGTRLLVL.

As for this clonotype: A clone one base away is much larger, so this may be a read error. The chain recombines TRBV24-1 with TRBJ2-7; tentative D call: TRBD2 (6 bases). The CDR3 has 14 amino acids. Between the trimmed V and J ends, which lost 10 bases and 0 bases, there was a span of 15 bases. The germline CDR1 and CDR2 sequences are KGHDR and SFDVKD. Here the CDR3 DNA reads TGTGCCACGCGCCGACGGGGGAGCTCCTACGAGCAGTACTTC. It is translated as CATRRRGSSYEQYF.

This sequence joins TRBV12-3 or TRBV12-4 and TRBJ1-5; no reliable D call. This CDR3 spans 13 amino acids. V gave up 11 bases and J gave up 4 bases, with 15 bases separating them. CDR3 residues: CAGSDGWNQPQHF. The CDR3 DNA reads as TGTGCCGGATCAGACGGGTGGAATCAGCCCCAGCATTTT.

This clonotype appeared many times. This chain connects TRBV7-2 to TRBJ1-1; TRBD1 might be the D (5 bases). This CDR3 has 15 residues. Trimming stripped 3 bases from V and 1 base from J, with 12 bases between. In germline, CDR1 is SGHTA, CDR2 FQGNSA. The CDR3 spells CASSLQGNKNTEAFF. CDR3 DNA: TGTGCCAGCAGCTTGCAGGGTAATAAGAACACTGAAGCTTTCTTT.

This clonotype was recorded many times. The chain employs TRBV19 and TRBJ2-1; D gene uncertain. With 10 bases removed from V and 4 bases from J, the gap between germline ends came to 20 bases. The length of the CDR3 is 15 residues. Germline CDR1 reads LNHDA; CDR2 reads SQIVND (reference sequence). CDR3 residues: CATSSPHIPYNEQFF. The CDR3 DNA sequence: TGTGCCACTTCATCTCCCCACATCCCGTACAATGAGCAGTTCTTC.

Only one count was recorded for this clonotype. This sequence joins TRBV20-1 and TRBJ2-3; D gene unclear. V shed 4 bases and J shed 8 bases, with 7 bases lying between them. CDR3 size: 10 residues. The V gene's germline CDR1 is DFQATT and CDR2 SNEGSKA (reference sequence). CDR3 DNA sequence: TGCAGTGCTATGTACTCTACGCAGTATTTT. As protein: CSAMYSTQYF.

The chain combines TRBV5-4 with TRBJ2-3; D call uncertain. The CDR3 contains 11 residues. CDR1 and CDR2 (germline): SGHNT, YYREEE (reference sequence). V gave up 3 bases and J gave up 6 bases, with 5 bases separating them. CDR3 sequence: CASSSWDTQYF. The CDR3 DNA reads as TGTGCCAGCAGCTCCTGGGATACGCAGTATTTT.

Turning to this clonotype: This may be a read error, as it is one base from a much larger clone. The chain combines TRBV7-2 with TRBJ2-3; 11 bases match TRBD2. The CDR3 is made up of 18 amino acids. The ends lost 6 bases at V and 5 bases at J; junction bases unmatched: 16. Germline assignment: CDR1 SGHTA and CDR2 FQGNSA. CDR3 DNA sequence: TGTGCCAGCAGTCTTCTAGCTAGCGGGGGGTCAGGGGGAGATACGCAGTATTTT. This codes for CASSLLASGGSGGDTQYF. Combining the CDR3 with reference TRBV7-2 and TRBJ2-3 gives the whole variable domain GAGVSQSPSNKVTEKGKDVELRCDPISGHTALYWYRQSLGQGLEFLIYFQGNSAPDKSGLPSDRFSAERTGGSVSTLTIQRTQQEDSAVYLCASSLLASGGSGGDTQYFGPGTRLTVL.

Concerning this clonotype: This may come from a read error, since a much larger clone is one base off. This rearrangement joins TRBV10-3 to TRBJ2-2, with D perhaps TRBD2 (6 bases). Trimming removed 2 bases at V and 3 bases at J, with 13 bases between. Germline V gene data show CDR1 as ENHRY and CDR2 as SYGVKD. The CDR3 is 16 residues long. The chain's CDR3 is CAISEQGGGDTGELFF. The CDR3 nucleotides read TGTGCCATCAGTGAGCAGGGAGGAGGGGACACCGGGGAGCTGTTTTTT.

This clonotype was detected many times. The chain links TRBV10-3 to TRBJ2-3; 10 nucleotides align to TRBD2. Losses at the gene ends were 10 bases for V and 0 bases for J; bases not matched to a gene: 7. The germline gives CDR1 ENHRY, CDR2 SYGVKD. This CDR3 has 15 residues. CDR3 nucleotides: TGTGCCAGCTCAAGCGGGGGGGCTAGCACAGATACGCAGTATTTT. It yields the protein CASSSGGASTDTQYF.

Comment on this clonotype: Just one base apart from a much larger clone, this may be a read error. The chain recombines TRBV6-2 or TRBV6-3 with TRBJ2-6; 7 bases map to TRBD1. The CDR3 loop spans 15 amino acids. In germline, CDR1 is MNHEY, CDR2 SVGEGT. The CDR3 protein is CSSSTTGVGANVLTF. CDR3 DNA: TGTTCCAGCAGTACCACAGGGGTTGGGGCCAACGTCCTGACTTTC.

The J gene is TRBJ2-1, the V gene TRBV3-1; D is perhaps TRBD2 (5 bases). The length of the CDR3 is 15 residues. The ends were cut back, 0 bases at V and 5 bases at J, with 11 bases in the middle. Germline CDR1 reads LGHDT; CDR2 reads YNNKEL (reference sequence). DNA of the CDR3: TGTGCCAGCAGCCAAGACGGGCGGGCTAACAATGAGCAGTTCTTC. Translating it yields CASSQDGRANNEQFF.

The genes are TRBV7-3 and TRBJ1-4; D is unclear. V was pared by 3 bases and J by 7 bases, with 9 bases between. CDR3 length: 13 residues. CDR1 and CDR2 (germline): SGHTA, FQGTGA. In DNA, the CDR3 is TGTGCCAGCAGCTTGAACGAGGGTGAAAAACTGTTTTTT. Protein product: CASSLNEGEKLFF.

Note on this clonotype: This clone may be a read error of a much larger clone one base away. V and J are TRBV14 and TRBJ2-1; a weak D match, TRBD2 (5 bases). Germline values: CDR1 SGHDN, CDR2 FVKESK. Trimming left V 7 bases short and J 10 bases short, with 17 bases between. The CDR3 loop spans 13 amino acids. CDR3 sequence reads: CASNPLKWREQFF. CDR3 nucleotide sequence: TGTGCCAGCAACCCCCTAAAATGGAGGGAGCAGTTCTTC.

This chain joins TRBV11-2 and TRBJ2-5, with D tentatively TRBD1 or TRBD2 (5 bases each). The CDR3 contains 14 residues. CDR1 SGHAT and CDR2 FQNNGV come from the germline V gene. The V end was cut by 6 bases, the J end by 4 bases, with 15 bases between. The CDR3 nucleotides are TGTGCCAGCAGATCCCCCCCCGGGGCAGAGACCCAGTACTTC. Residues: CASRSPPGAETQYF.

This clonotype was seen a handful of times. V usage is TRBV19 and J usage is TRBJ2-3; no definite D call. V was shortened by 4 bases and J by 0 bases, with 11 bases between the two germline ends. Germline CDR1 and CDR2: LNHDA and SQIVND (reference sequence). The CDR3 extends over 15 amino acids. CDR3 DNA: TGTGCCAGTAGTACCAGGCACTTTAGCACAGATACGCAGTATTTT. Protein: CASSTRHFSTDTQYF.

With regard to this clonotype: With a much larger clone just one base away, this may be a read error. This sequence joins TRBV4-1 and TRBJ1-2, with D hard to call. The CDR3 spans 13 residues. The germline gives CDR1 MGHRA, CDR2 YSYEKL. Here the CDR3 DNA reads TGCGCCAGCATCCAAGATGGAAGGTATGGCTACACCTTC. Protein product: CASIQDGRYGYTF.

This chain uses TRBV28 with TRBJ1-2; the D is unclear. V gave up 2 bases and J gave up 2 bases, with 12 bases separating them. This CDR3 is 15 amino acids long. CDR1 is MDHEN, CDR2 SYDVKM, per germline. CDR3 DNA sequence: TGTGCCAGCAGTTTAATCCCAGGATTAAACTATGGCTACACCTTC. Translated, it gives CASSLIPGLNYGYTF.

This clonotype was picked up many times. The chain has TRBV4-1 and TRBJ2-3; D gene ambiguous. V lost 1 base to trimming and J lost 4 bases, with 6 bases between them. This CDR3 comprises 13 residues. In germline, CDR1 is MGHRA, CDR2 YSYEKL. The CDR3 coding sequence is TGCGCCAGCAGCCAAGTAGCAGCAGATACGCAGTATTTT. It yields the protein CASSQVAADTQYF.

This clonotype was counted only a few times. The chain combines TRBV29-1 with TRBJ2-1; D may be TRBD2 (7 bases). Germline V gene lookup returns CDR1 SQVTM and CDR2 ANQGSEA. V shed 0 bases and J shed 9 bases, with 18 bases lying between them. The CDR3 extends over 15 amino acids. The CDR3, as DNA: TGCAGCGTTGAAGACCCCCACCGGGGGGCAGTTGAGCAGTTCTTC. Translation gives CSVEDPHRGAVEQFF.

This CDR3 is CAISELGGSNQPQHF. DNA for the CDR3: TGTGCCATCAGTGAGTTGGGGGGAAGCAATCAGCCCCAGCATTTT. The V call is TRBV10-3, the J call TRBJ1-5, with a possible D match to TRBD1 (5 bases). The CDR3 is 15 residues long. Germline loops: CDR1 ENHRY, CDR2 SYGVKD. The V and J ends lost 1 base and 1 base respectively, with 8 bases between them.

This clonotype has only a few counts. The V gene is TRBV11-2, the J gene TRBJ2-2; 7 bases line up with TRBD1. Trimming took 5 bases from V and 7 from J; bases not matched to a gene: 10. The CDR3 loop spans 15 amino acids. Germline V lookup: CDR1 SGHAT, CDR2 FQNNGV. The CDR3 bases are TGTGCCAGCAGCCCCCGAACAGGGGCCAGCGGGGAGCTGTTTTTT. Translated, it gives CASSPRTGASGELFF.

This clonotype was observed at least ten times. DNA for the CDR3: TGTGCCAGCGAGGGGGGCCAATACAATGAGCAGTTCTTC. Translated, it gives CASEGGQYNEQFF. The chain couples TRBV6-1 to TRBJ2-1, with D possibly called TRBD1 or TRBD2 (6 bases each). From germline, CDR1 is MNHNS and CDR2 SASEGT. This CDR3 is 13 amino acids long. Trimming removed 8 bases at V and 4 bases at J, with 12 bases between.

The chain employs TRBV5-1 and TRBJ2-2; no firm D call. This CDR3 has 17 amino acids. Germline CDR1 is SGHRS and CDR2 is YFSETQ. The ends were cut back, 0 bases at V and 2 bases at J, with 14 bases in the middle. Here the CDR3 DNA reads TGCGCCAGCAGCTTGGCCGCTTTCCCCCTAAACACCGGGGAGCTGTTTTTT. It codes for CASSLAAFPLNTGELFF.

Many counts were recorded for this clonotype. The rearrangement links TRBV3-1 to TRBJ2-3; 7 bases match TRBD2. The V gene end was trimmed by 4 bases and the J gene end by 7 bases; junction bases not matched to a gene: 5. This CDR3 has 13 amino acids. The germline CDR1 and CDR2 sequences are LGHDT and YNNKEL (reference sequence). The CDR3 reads CASSPPGLNTQYF. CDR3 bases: TGTGCCAGCAGCCCACCGGGACTAAATACGCAGTATTTT.

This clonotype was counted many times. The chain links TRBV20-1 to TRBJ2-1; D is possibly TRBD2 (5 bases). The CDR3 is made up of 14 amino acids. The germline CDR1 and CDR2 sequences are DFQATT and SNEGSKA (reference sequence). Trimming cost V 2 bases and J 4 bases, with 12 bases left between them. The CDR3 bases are TGCAGTGCTAGATGGAGGTTAATGTACAATGAGCAGTTCTTC. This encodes CSARWRLMYNEQFF.

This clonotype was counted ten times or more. The CDR3 nucleotides read TGTGCCAGCAGTGGACAGGGGCTGAACACCGGGGAGCTGTTTTTT. This gives the protein CASSGQGLNTGELFF. The V gene is TRBV2, the J gene TRBJ2-2; 8 bases line up with TRBD1. The length of the CDR3 is 15 residues. The germline V gene encodes CDR1 SNHLY and CDR2 FYNNEI. The junction had 2 bases not matched to a gene; V was cut back by 4 bases and J by 1 base.

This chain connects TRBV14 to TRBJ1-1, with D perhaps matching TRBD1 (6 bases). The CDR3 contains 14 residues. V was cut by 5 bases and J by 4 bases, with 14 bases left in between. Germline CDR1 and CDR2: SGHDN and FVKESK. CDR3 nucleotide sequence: TGTGCCAGCAGCACGCGGACAGCGAGCACTGAAGCTTTCTTT. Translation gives CASSTRTASTEAFF. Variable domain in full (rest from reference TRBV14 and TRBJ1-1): EAGVTQFPSHSVIEKGQTVTLRCDPISGHDNLYWYRRVMGKEIKFLLHFVKESKQDESGMPNNRFLAERTGGTYSTLKVQPAELEDSGVYFCASSTRTASTEAFFGQGTRLTVV.